These 20 T cell receptor beta chains came from one sample sequenced in a study of early T cells in non-severe SARS-CoV-2 infection. Via MiXCR, TCRdb re-called the 5' RACE reads, giving one row per CDR3 protein. The sample contains around 53,000 distinct CDR3 sequences, approximately 10% of which appear only once. Sequencing was performed on whole blood. The receptor source for this set is an adult who was a healthcare worker with PCR-confirmed SARS-CoV-2 infection or an uninfected control (not recorded which).

This clonotype was seen a handful of times. The rearrangement links TRBV12-5 to TRBJ2-1, with 12 positions matching TRBD2. The CDR3 loop spans 15 amino acids. With V trimmed by 7 bases and J by 8 bases, 9 bases remained unmatched. The germline gives CDR1 LGHNT, CDR2 FRNRAP. CDR3 DNA sequence: TGTGCTAGTGCCCAGCTAGCGGGAGGGCCCTATGAGCAGTTCTTC. As protein: CASAQLAGGPYEQFF.

A remark on this clonotype: One end of the junction varies from germline; a read error may be responsible. The V call is TRBV10-3, the J call TRBJ2-5; 12 bases are a match to TRBD2. CDR3 length equals 16 residues. CDR1 and CDR2 from the germline V gene are ENHRY and SYGVKD. DNA of the CDR3: TGTACCATCAGTGAGGGACTAGCGGGTTCCCAAGAGACCCAGTACTTC. Residues: CTISEGLAGSQETQYF.

At least ten counts were recorded for this clonotype. The chain recombines TRBV20-1 with TRBJ1-5; no clear D gene. Deletions cut 5 bases from V and 2 bases from J, with 13 bases between. The CDR3 has 14 amino acids. Germline loops: CDR1 DFQATT, CDR2 SNEGSKA (reference sequence). CDR3 sequence: CSAYLGNGNQPQHF. CDR3 DNA sequence: TGCAGTGCTTACTTAGGGAACGGCAATCAGCCCCAGCATTTT.

This clonotype has a count of ten or more. The V and J genes are TRBV20-1 and TRBJ2-7, with TRBD2 matching over 7 bases. Germline V gene data show CDR1 as DFQATT and CDR2 as SNEGSKA (reference sequence). This CDR3 contains 16 residues. J was trimmed by 2 bases and V by 0 bases; bases with no gene match: 10. CDR3 coding DNA: TGCAGTGCTAGAGATATCGGCGGGAGTATGCCCTACGAGCAGTACTTC. Translated: CSARDIGGSMPYEQYF.

In this sample, this clonotype turned up many times. V and J are TRBV11-2 and TRBJ2-3; TRBD2 agrees at 8 bases. Losses at the gene ends were 1 base for V and 5 bases for J; bases not matched to a gene: 5. This CDR3 is built from 15 residues. Germline V lookup: CDR1 SGHAT, CDR2 FQNNGV. The CDR3 is CASSLAGGRRDTQYF. CDR3 sequence (DNA): TGTGCCAGCAGCTTAGCGGGGGGGCGAAGAGATACGCAGTATTTT.

This clonotype has only a few counts. The chain employs TRBV28 and TRBJ1-2; D remains unclear. V shed 0 bases and J shed 2 bases, with 7 bases lying between them. Germline V gives CDR1 MDHEN, CDR2 SYDVKM. The CDR3 consists of 14 residues. CDR3 protein: CASSLWAENYGYTF. CDR3 bases: TGTGCCAGCAGTTTATGGGCAGAAAACTATGGCTACACCTTC.

This clonotype appeared many times. J is TRBJ2-7 and V is TRBV29-1; D not resolved. The CDR3 sequence is 11 residues long. Between the trimmed V and J ends, which lost 2 bases and 6 bases, there was a span of 8 bases. The germline V gene has CDR1 SQVTM and CDR2 ANQGSEA. The CDR3 DNA sequence: TGCAGCGTTGAATACGGTTCCGAGCAGTACTTC. It specifies CSVEYGSEQYF.

The sample holds many counts of this clonotype. The chain is built from TRBV20-1 and TRBJ1-1; D perhaps matches TRBD1 (5 bases). Trimming cost V 0 bases and J 8 bases, with 19 bases left between them. From germline, CDR1 is DFQATT and CDR2 SNEGSKA (reference sequence). This CDR3 is 15 amino acids long. CDR3 protein: CSARDFRGEPWEAFF. In DNA form, the CDR3 reads TGCAGTGCTAGAGATTTTAGAGGGGAGCCGTGGGAAGCTTTCTTT.

The rearrangement joins TRBV12-3 or TRBV12-4 to TRBJ2-4; D unclear. The V gene lost 2 bases and the J gene lost 6 bases, with 11 bases spanning the gap. The CDR3 is 14 amino acids. The CDR3 region has the DNA TGTGCCAGCAGTTTATACGACACACTAAACATTCAGTACTTC. Its translation: CASSLYDTLNIQYF.

This clonotype was detected many times. The chain has TRBV9 and TRBJ1-1, with TRBD1 matching 9 bases. The CDR3 has 13 residues. Germline V gene data show CDR1 as SGDLS and CDR2 as YYNGEE. The V and J ends lost 3 bases and 4 bases, in that order; junction bases with no gene match: 1. CDR3: CASSATGGTEAFF. Written as DNA, the CDR3 is TGTGCCAGCAGCGCGACAGGGGGCACTGAAGCTTTCTTT. Based on the CDR3 plus reference TRBV9 and TRBJ1-1, the full variable domain is DSGVTQTPKHLITATGQRVTLRCSPRSGDLSVYWYQQSLDQGLQFLIQYYNGEERAKGNILERFSAQQFPDLHSELNLSSLELGDSALYFCASSATGGTEAFFGQGTRLTVV.

The J gene is TRBJ2-4, the V gene TRBV20-1, with 10 bases that match TRBD1. CDR1 is DFQATT and CDR2 is SNEGSKA in the germline V gene (reference sequence). The CDR3 totals 14 residues. J was trimmed by 2 bases and V by 6 bases; bases with no gene match: 4. CDR3 region: CSAGQGGPKNIQYF. The CDR3 DNA is TGCAGTGCCGGACAGGGGGGACCCAAAAACATTCAGTACTTC.

The CDR3 spells CSVWTGGNTIYF. The CDR3 DNA reads as TGCAGCGTTTGGACAGGTGGAAACACCATATATTTT. The gene calls are TRBV29-1 and TRBJ1-3; 7 positions match TRBD1. In germline, CDR1 is SQVTM, CDR2 ANQGSEA. The V gene end was trimmed by 5 bases and the J gene end by 3 bases; junction bases not matched to a gene: 1. The CDR3 runs 12 residues.

In this sample, this clonotype turned up many times. V gene TRBV29-1 combines with J gene TRBJ2-7; a possible D gene is TRBD1 (6 bases). V was cut by 0 bases and J by 1 base, with 13 bases left in between. There are 15 residues in the CDR3. Per germline, CDR1 SQVTM and CDR2 ANQGSEA. DNA of the CDR3: TGCAGCGTTGAAGATTTGGACAGACGATCCTACGAGCAGTACTTC. Its translation is CSVEDLDRRSYEQYF.

This clonotype is medium-sized in the sample. V is TRBV7-6 and J is TRBJ2-7; 8 bases are shared with TRBD1. Trimming cost V 1 base and J 0 bases; bases outside gene matches: 8. The CDR3 extends over 17 amino acids. CDR1 and CDR2 from the germline V gene are SGHVS and FNYEAQ. The CDR3 region has the DNA TGTGCCAGCAGCTTAGGGGTCGGACAGGGTTCCTCCTACGAGCAGTACTTC. Amino acid sequence: CASSLGVGQGSSYEQYF.

Many counts were recorded for this clonotype. This chain links TRBV6-2 or TRBV6-3 with TRBJ2-1; unclear D gene. Germline values: CDR1 MNHEY, CDR2 SVGEGT. The CDR3 is made up of 14 amino acids. V lost 6 bases, J lost 0 bases, and 9 bases lay in between. CDR3 in DNA: TGTGCCAGCAGGGAAACGAGCTCCTACAATGAGCAGTTCTTC. It codes for CASRETSSYNEQFF.

There are a few counts of this clonotype. The rearrangement joins TRBV18 to TRBJ2-1; TRBD2 matches at 12 bases. Trimming at V came to 2 bases and at J to 9 bases, leaving 14 bases not matched to a gene. Germline V gives CDR1 KGHSH, CDR2 LQKENI. The CDR3 has 18 amino acids. CDR3 nucleotide sequence: TGTGCCAGCTCACCAGTTGGGCCGACTAGCGGGAGTTCTGCTGAGCAGTTCTTC. This sequence encodes CASSPVGPTSGSSAEQFF.

V is TRBV28 and J is TRBJ2-3; 9 bases are shared with TRBD1. CDR1 and CDR2 (germline): MDHEN, SYDVKM. V lost 6 bases, J lost 4 bases, and 8 bases stayed unmatched. This CDR3 contains 15 residues. CDR3 coding DNA: TGTGCCAGCAGCCCCCCGGGACAGGGTCCAGATACGCAGTATTTT. This gives the protein CASSPPGQGPDTQYF.

This clonotype was counted between two and nine times. The genes are TRBV29-1 and TRBJ2-7, with 8 bases matching TRBD1. The germline CDR1 and CDR2 sequences are SQVTM and ANQGSEA. V was clipped by 6 bases and J by 2 bases; unmatched bases: 3. This CDR3 has 12 amino acids. DNA of the CDR3: TGCAGCGTCGAGGACAGGGCCTACGAGCAGTACTTC. Amino acid sequence: CSVEDRAYEQYF.

This chain links TRBV6-6 with TRBJ1-2; D gene ambiguous. This CDR3 spans 15 amino acids. Germline V gene data show CDR1 as MNHNY and CDR2 as SVGAGI (reference sequence). The germline V and J ends were trimmed by 2 bases and 2 bases, with 12 bases remaining between them. The CDR3, as DNA: TGTGCCAGCAGTTACGATGGACTTGGAAACTATGGCTACACCTTC. It specifies CASSYDGLGNYGYTF.

The chain combines TRBV11-1 with TRBJ2-1; D may be TRBD1 or TRBD2 (5 bases each). The CDR3 length is 14 residues. The germline V gene has CDR1 SGHAT and CDR2 FQDESV (reference sequence). V lost 8 bases and J 6 bases, leaving 17 bases between the germline ends. The CDR3: CASLPRTGPNEQFF. The CDR3 DNA reads TGTGCCAGCCTCCCCCGAACGGGACCCAATGAGCAGTTCTTC.